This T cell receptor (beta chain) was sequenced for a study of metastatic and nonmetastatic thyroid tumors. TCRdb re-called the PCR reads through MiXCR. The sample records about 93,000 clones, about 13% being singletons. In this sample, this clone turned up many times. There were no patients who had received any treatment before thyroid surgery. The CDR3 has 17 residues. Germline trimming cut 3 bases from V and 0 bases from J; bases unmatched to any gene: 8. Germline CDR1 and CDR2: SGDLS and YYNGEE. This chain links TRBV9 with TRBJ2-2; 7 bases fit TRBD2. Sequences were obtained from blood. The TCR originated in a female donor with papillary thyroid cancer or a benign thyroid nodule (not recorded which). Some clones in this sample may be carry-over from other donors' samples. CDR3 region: CASSAPGAGANTGELFF. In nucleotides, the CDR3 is TGTGCCAGCAGCGCCCCCGGGGCGGGAGCGAACACCGGGGAGCTGTTTTTT.